This T cell receptor beta chain appears in the sequencing data of a study of T cells in Graves' hyperthyroidism and ophthalmopathy. Amplification of TCR beta CDR3 regions used RNA as the template. TCR CDR3 regions were first amplified by RT-PCR with HTBI primers. TCRdb independently ran MiXCR on the multiplex PCR reads; one entry per CDR3 protein. This sample has roughly 800,000 distinct CDR3 sequences, with around 38% found just once. The CDR3 spans 13 residues. CDR1 and CDR2 from the germline V gene are DFQATT and SNEGSKA (reference sequence). The ends lost 6 bases at V and 5 bases at J; junction bases unmatched: 7. This clonotype has just a few counts.

The source is a man aged 18 to 30 with Graves' hyperthyroidism. The sequencing input was blood. The chain employs TRBV20-1 and TRBJ2-5, with TRBD2 identical over 9 bases. CDR3 in DNA: TGCAGTGCAGGGGATAGCGGGAGTGAGACCCAGTACTTC. Translation gives CSAGDSGSETQYF.